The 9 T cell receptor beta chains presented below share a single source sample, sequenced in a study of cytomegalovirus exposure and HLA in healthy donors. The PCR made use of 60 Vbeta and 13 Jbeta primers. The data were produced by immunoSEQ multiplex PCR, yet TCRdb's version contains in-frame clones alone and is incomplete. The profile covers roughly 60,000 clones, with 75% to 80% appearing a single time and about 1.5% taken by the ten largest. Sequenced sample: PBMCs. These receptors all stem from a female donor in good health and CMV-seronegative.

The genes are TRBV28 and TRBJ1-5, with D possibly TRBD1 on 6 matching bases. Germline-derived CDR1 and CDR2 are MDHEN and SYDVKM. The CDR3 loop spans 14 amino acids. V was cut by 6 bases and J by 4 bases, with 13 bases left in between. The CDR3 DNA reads TGTGCCAGCAGCCCGACAGGAGTTAATCAGCCCCAGCATTTT. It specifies CASSPTGVNQPQHF. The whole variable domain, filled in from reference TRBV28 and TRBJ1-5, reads DVKVTQSSRYLVKRTGEKVFLECVQDMDHENMFWYRQDPGLGLRLIYFSYDVKMKEKGDIPEGYSVSREKKERFSLILESASTNQTSMYLCASSPTGVNQPQHFGDGTRLSIL.

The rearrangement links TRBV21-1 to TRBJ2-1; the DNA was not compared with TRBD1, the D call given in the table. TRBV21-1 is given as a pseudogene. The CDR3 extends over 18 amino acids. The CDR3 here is CASSKVGRAGQGYNEQFF. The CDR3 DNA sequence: TGTGCCAGCAGCAAAGTGGGGCGCGCGGGACAGGGGTACAATGAGCAGTTCTTC.

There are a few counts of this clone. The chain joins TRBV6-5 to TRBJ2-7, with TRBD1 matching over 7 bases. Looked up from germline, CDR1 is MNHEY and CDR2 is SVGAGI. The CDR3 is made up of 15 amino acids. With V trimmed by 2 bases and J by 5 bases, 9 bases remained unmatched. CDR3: CASSYTVDRPHEQYF. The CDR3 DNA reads TGTGCCAGCAGTTACACCGTGGACAGGCCCCACGAGCAGTACTTC.

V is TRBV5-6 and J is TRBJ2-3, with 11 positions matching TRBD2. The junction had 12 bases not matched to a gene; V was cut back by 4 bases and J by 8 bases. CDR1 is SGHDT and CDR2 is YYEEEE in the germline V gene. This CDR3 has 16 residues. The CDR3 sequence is CASSGGYSGGAGTQYF. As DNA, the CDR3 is TGTGCCAGCAGCGGAGGGTATAGCGGGGGGGCCGGTACGCAGTATTTT.

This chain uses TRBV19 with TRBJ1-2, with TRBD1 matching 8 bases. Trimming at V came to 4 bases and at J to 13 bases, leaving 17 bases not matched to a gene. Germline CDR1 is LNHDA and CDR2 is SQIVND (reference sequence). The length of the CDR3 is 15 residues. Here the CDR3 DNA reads TGTGCCAGTAGTACATACAGGGGGGGGGTACCCCACTCCACCTTC. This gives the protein CASSTYRGGVPHSTF.

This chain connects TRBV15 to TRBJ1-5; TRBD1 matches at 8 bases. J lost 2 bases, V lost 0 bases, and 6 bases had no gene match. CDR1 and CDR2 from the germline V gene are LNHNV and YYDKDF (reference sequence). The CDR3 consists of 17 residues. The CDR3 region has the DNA TGTGCCACCAGCAGAGATGCCAGGGGGCTCGGCAATCAGCCCCAGCATTTT. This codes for CATSRDARGLGNQPQHF.

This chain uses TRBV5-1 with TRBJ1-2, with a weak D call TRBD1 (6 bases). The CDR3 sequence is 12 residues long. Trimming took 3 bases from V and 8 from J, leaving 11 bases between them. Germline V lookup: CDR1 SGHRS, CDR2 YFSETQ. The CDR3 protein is CASSSDRFGYTF. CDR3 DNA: TGCGCCAGCAGCTCCGACAGGTTCGGCTACACCTTC.

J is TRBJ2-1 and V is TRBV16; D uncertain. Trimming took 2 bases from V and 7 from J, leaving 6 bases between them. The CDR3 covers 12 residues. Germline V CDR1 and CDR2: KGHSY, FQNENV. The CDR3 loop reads CASSQRSNEQFF. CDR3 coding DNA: TGTGCCAGCAGCCAAAGGAGTAATGAGCAGTTCTTC.

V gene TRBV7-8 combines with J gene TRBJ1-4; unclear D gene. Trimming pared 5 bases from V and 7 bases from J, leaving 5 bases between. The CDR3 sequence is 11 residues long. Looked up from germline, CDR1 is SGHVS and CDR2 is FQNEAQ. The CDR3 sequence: CASSPSEKLFF. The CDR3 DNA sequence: TGTGCCAGCAGCCCCAGTGAAAAACTGTTTTTT.